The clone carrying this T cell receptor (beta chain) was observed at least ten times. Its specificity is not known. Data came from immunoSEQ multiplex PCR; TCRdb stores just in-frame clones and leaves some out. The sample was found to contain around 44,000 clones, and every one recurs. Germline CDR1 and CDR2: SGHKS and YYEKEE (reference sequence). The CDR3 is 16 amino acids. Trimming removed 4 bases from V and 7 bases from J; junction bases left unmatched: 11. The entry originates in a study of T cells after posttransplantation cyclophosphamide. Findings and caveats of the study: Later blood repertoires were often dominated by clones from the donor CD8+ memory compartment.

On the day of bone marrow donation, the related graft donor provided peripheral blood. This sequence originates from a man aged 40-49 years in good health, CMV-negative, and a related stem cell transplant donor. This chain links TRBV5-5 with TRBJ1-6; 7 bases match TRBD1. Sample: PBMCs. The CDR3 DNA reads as TGTGCCAGCAGCGAACTACAGGGGCCTTTCAATTCACCCCTCCACTTT. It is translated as CASSELQGPFNSPLHF.